Sequencing of this T cell receptor (beta chain) was carried out in a study of shared clonotypes between healthy human individuals. CD8 cells classed as naive were CD45RO-negative and positively selected for CCR7, excluding terminally differentiated effector memory CD45RA+ cells. Profiled with immunoSEQ multiplex PCR; TCRdb holds only in-frame clones, not every one. Here the sample spans 800,000 or so clones, roughly 96% being singletons. Germline loops: CDR1 MNHNS, CDR2 SASEGT. This CDR3 contains 15 residues. V was clipped by 2 bases and J by 2 bases, with 13 bases between them. The chain carries TRBV6-1 and TRBJ2-7; TRBD2 is a possible D gene (6 bases). This clonotype was sampled from a man younger than 40 in good health. Sequencing used naive CD8+ T cells sorted from blood. DNA of the CDR3: TGTGCCAGCAGTGAATTCGGCGGGGCCACCTACGAGCAGTACTTC. Translated, it gives CASSEFGGATYEQYF.